A single sample gave rise to the 21 T cell receptor beta chains below, sequenced in a study of CD8+CD57+ T cells in acquired aplastic anemia. TCR beta VDJ combinations and CDR3 sequences were profiled from genomic DNA. One entry per CDR3 protein, called by TCRdb with MiXCR from the reads. Of 150,000 or so distinct CDR3 sequences in the sample, about 50% are singletons; the top ten hold roughly 12%. Previously, flow cytometry had revealed CD8+CD57+ cell expansion in the patients chosen for sequencing. Sequenced: sorted CD4+, CD8+, or CD8+CD57+ T cells (not recorded which) from PBMCs. The source of these receptors is a human donor with aplastic anemia.

In its sample, this clonotype was seen a few times. The gene calls are TRBV29-1 and TRBJ1-2; TRBD1 agrees at 7 bases. There are 10 residues in the CDR3. CDR1 is SQVTM and CDR2 is ANQGSEA in the germline V gene. Trimming removed 6 bases from V and 8 bases from J; junction bases left unmatched: 3. The CDR3 sequence is CSVGTDGYTF. In DNA, the CDR3 is TGCAGCGTGGGGACAGACGGCTACACCTTC.

At least ten counts were recorded for this clonotype. The V gene is TRBV6-1, the J gene TRBJ1-5; 7 bases agree with TRBD1. CDR3 length: 15 amino acids. CDR1 and CDR2 from the germline V gene are MNHNS and SASEGT. V shed 7 bases, J shed 5 bases, and the junction held 11 bases outside the gene matches. This CDR3 reads CASTAGQNPDQPQHF. CDR3 in DNA: TGTGCCAGCACCGCGGGACAGAACCCAGATCAGCCCCAGCATTTT.

The gene calls are TRBV24-1 and TRBJ1-2; the match to TRBD1 covers 8 bases. This CDR3 region has 14 residues. The J segment lost 7 bases and the V segment lost 7 bases, leaving 10 bases of the junction unmatched. From germline, CDR1 is KGHDR and CDR2 SFDVKD. CDR3 in amino acids: CATSSPDRDSGYTF. DNA for the CDR3: TGTGCCACCAGCTCACCGGACAGGGACTCTGGCTACACCTTC.

This clonotype was counted at least ten times. The rearrangement joins TRBV12-3 or TRBV12-4 to TRBJ2-2, with D possibly matching TRBD2 (7 bases). Trimming removed 6 bases from V and 4 bases from J, with 12 bases in between. The CDR3 consists of 14 residues. DNA of the CDR3: TGTGCCAGCAGCCTGGGGGGGGCCACCGGGGAGCTGTTTTTT. Translation: CASSLGGATGELFF.

This clonotype has a count of ten or more. V usage is TRBV20-1 and J usage is TRBJ2-7, with D possibly being TRBD1 or TRBD2 (5 bases each). Germline values: CDR1 DFQATT, CDR2 SNEGSKA (reference sequence). The ends were cut back, 2 bases at V and 2 bases at J, with 10 bases in the middle. The CDR3 is made up of 13 amino acids. The CDR3 DNA sequence: TGCAGTGCTAGATGGGACGGCCCCTACGAGCAGTACTTC. Translation gives CSARWDGPYEQYF.

There are many counts of this clonotype. CDR3 DNA: TGTGCCAGCAGCTTGGCGGCTTCTGGGGCCAACGTCCTGACTTTC. It translates to CASSLAASGANVLTF. The chain joins TRBV5-6 to TRBJ2-6; D uncertain. The CDR3 runs 15 residues. In germline, CDR1 is SGHDT, CDR2 YYEEEE. V was trimmed by 0 bases and J by 1 base, leaving 5 bases between them.

A few counts support this clonotype. This may stem from a read error, because a much larger clone lies one nucleotide away. The V call is TRBV14, the J call TRBJ2-1; unclear D gene. CDR3 size: 13 residues. Per germline, CDR1 SGHDN and CDR2 FVKESK. The CDR3 spells CASSPDRYNEQFF. CDR3 DNA: TGCGCCAGCAGTCCGGACCGTTACAATGAGCAGTTCTTC.

This rearrangement joins TRBV12-3 or TRBV12-4 to TRBJ2-7, with D possibly matching TRBD2 (6 bases). The CDR3 totals 15 residues. V lost 6 bases and J 5 bases, leaving 20 bases between the germline ends. The CDR3 DNA reads TGTGCCAGCAGGTTTGACGCGGGGAGTCACAACGAGCAGTACTTC. Amino acids: CASRFDAGSHNEQYF.

The genes are TRBV15 and TRBJ1-4; D may be TRBD1 (6 bases). Trimming stripped 4 bases from V and 8 bases from J, with 14 bases between. Germline V lookup: CDR1 LNHNV, CDR2 YYDKDF (reference sequence). The CDR3 loop spans 14 amino acids. CDR3 loop: CATSTQGIKEKLFF. DNA for the CDR3: TGTGCCACCAGCACGCAGGGGATAAAAGAAAAACTGTTTTTT.

This clonotype was counted at least ten times. The genes are TRBV6-1 and TRBJ1-2; D is perhaps TRBD1 (5 bases). The ends were cut back, 2 bases at V and 8 bases at J, with 12 bases in the middle. The CDR3 sequence is 13 residues long. Looked up from germline, CDR1 is MNHNS and CDR2 is SASEGT. CDR3 loop: CASSELGRGGYTF. The CDR3 nucleotides read TGTGCCAGCAGTGAACTGGGGAGGGGCGGCTACACCTTC.

The chain combines TRBV7-9 with TRBJ1-1; D is perhaps TRBD1 (6 bases). The V end was cut by 6 bases, the J end by 3 bases, with 8 bases between. The CDR3 consists of 12 residues. Germline V lookup: CDR1 SEHNR, CDR2 FQNEAQ (reference sequence). The CDR3 DNA reads TGTGCCAGCAGTGCAGGGGACACTGAAGCTTTCTTT. Translating gives CASSAGDTEAFF.

A remark on this clonotype: This may be a read error, as it is one base from a much larger clone. The V call is TRBV6-4, the J call TRBJ2-7; no reliable D call. The CDR3 has 13 amino acids. The V gene's germline CDR1 is MRHNA and CDR2 SNTAGT. Trimming took off 4 bases at V and 2 bases at J, with 9 bases between the two ends. CDR3 coding DNA: TGTGCCAGCAGTGCGGCCGAAACCTACGAGCAGTACTTC. Its translation: CASSAAETYEQYF.

The table lists this clonotype with many counts. The V gene is TRBV11-3, the J gene TRBJ1-5; D is unresolved. Germline CDR1 reads SGHNT; CDR2 reads YENEEA. CDR3 length: 15 residues. With 3 bases removed from V and 2 bases from J, the gap between germline ends came to 11 bases. CDR3 loop: CASSFVGKGNQPQHF. The DNA for the CDR3 is TGTGCCAGCAGCTTCGTGGGGAAAGGCAATCAGCCCCAGCATTTT.

In its sample, this clonotype was seen a few times. The chain uses TRBV9 and TRBJ2-1; 8 nucleotides agree with TRBD2. The CDR3 contains 15 residues. Trimming at V came to 3 bases and at J to 10 bases, leaving 12 bases not matched to a gene. The germline V gene encodes CDR1 SGDLS and CDR2 YYNGEE. The CDR3: CASSAVGGGNEEQFF. The CDR3 region has the DNA TGTGCCAGCAGCGCAGTTGGCGGGGGGAACGAAGAGCAGTTCTTC.

This clonotype has at least ten counts. This chain uses TRBV15 with TRBJ1-4; D is unresolved. This CDR3 is 15 amino acids long. Germline lookup yields CDR1 LNHNV and CDR2 YYDKDF (reference sequence). V lost 9 bases to trimming and J lost 7 bases, with 21 bases between them. CDR3 in amino acids: CATGGGVLLGEKLFF. CDR3 nucleotides: TGTGCCACGGGCGGTGGGGTACTCTTGGGTGAAAAACTGTTTTTT.

This clonotype was seen more than once but under ten times. This chain joins TRBV7-1 and TRBJ2-1, with 13 bases that match TRBD2. TRBV7-1 qualifies as an ORF whose function is uncertain. This CDR3 has 18 amino acids. V was clipped by 2 bases and J by 1 base; unmatched bases: 5. The CDR3 sequence: CASSSTPGLAGSYNEQFF. DNA of the CDR3: TGTGCCAGCAGCTCAACCCCGGGACTAGCGGGGTCCTACAATGAGCAGTTCTTC.

This clonotype was found many times. The J gene is TRBJ2-7, the V gene TRBV20-1, with 8 bases lining up with TRBD2. The CDR3 is 14 residues long. The germline V gene has CDR1 DFQATT and CDR2 SNEGSKA (reference sequence). With 5 bases clipped from V and 5 bases from J, the junction kept 11 bases outside the gene matches. CDR3 in amino acids: CSAPPGLAIDEQYF. CDR3 bases: TGCAGTGCTCCACCCGGACTAGCAATTGACGAGCAGTACTTC.

The gene calls are TRBV29-1 and TRBJ2-5; D perhaps matches TRBD1 (5 bases). The CDR3 sequence is 14 residues long. Germline CDR1 is SQVTM and CDR2 is ANQGSEA. V was cut by 3 bases and J by 5 bases, with 16 bases left in between. The CDR3: CSVDGQGVYETQYF. The CDR3 DNA reads as TGCAGCGTTGATGGGCAGGGCGTTTACGAGACCCAGTACTTC.

This rearrangement joins TRBV19 to TRBJ2-5; TRBD2 is a possible D gene (5 bases). The CDR3 extends over 13 amino acids. The V end was cut by 4 bases, the J end by 4 bases, with 10 bases between. Germline V CDR1 and CDR2: LNHDA, SQIVND (reference sequence). CDR3 sequence (DNA): TGTGCCAGTAGTACTGGACTGAGAGAGACCCAGTACTTC. Translation gives CASSTGLRETQYF.

This rearrangement joins TRBV7-2 to TRBJ1-2, with D perhaps matching TRBD1 (5 bases). V shed 5 bases and J shed 5 bases, with 12 bases lying between them. The germline CDR1 and CDR2 sequences are SGHTA and FQGNSA. The CDR3 runs to 13 residues. In nucleotides, the CDR3 is TGTGCCAGCAGCCTGACAGAGCCGTATGGCTACACCTTC. Protein product: CASSLTEPYGYTF.

This clonotype was found once. This chain connects TRBV5-4 to TRBJ2-3, with D perhaps given as TRBD1 or TRBD2 (5 bases each). V gave up 9 bases and J gave up 2 bases, with 19 bases separating them. CDR3 length: 15 residues. Germline values: CDR1 SGHNT, CDR2 YYREEE (reference sequence). The chain's CDR3 is CATSDPGPVTDTQYF. Here the CDR3 DNA reads TGTGCCACCAGTGATCCGGGACCAGTCACAGATACGCAGTATTTT.